This T cell receptor beta chain derives from a study of CD8 T cells in ankylosing spondylitis. Findings of the study overall: Reactive arthritis synovial fluid and blood were previously reported to contain some motif variants. Roughly eight highly homologous variants formed a TCR beta motif that appeared characteristic of ankylosing spondylitis blood.

This clonotype appeared a few times. Its antigen is unidentified. TCRdb analysed the 5' RACE reads with MiXCR anew, one entry per CDR3 protein. The table includes 250,000 or so distinct CDR3 sequences, about 24% detected once. Per the germline V gene, CDR1 is DFQATT and CDR2 is SNEGSKA (reference sequence). V gave up 6 bases and J gave up 4 bases, with 16 bases separating them. CDR3 size: 13 residues. The clonotype was recovered from a male donor with ankylosing spondylitis or in good health (not recorded which). Source material: blood, either unsorted or a sorted T cell fraction (not recorded which). The chain is built from TRBV20-1 and TRBJ2-7, with D possibly being TRBD1 or TRBD2 (5 bases each). This CDR3 is CSAAPGTDYEQYF. Written as DNA, the CDR3 is TGCAGTGCAGCCCCCGGGACGGATTACGAGCAGTACTTC.